The T cell receptor beta chain described here comes from a study of CD8+CD57+ T cells in acquired aplastic anemia. Study findings and constraints: In common between the patients and the controls were some 28 CD8+ CDR3 sequences. Researchers reported that CD8+ Simpson's diversity was not significantly different in patients versus controls.

A note on this clonotype: Its antigen remains unknown.

It was genomic DNA that served as the template for profiling TCR beta VDJ and CDR3. TCRdb called the reads again in MiXCR, with one record for every CDR3 protein. Of some 290,000 distinct CDR3 sequences in the sample, 45% to 65% were seen once. The junction had 9 bases not matched to a gene; V was cut back by 6 bases and J by 6 bases. The CDR3 consists of 15 residues. Germline V gene lookup returns CDR1 LGHNT and CDR2 FRNRAP. The chain employs TRBV12-5 and TRBJ2-3, with TRBD1 matching 10 bases. Sequenced: sorted CD4+, CD8+, or CD8+CD57+ T cells (not recorded which) from PBMCs. The clonotype comes from a human donor with severe aplastic anemia or a healthy control (not recorded which). In DNA, the CDR3 is TGTGCTAGTGGGTCCCGACAGGGGGCGCGGGATACGCAGTATTTT. Residues: CASGSRQGARDTQYF.